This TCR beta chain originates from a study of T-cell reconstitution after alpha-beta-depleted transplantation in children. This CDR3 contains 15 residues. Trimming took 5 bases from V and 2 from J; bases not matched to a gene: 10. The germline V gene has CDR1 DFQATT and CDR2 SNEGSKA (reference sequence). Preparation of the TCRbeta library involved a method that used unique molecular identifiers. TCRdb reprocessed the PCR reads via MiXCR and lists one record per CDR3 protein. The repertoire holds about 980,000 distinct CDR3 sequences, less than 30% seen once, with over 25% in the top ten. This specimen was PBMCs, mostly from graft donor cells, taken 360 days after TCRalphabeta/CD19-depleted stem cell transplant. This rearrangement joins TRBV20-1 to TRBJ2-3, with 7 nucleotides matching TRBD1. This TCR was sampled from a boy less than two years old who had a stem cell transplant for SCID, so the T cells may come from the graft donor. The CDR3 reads CSALGGRVSTDTQYF. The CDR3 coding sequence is TGCAGTGCTCTAGGGGGCAGGGTATCCACAGATACGCAGTATTTT.